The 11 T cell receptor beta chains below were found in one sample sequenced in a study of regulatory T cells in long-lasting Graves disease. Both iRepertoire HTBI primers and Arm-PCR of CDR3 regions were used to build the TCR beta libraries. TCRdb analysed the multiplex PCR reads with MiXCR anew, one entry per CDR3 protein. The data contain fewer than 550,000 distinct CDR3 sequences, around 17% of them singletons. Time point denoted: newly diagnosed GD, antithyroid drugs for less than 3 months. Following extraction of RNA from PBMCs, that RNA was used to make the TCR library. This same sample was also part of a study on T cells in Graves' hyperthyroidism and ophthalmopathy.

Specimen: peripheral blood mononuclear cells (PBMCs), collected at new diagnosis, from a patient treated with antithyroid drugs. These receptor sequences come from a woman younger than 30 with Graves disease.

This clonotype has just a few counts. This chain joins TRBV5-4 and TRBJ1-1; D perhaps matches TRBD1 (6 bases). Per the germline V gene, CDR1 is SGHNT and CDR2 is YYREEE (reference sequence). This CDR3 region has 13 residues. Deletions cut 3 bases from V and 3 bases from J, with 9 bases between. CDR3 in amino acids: CASSWGLDTEAFF. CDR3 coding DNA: TGTGCCAGCAGCTGGGGGCTAGACACTGAAGCTTTCTTT.

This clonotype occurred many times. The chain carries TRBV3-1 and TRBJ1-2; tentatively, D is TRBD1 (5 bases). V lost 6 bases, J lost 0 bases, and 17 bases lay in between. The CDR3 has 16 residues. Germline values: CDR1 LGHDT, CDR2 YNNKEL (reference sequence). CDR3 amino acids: CASRDLGGTSNYGYTF. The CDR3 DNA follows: TGTGCCAGCAGGGACCTAGGCGGGACCTCTAACTATGGCTACACCTTC.

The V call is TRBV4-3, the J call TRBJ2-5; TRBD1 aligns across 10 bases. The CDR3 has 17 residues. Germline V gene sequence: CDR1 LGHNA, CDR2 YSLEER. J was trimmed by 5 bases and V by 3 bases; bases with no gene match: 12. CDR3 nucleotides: TGCGCCAGCAGCCAGGCCCCGCTGGGACAGGGGCCCGAGACCCAGTACTTC. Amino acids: CASSQAPLGQGPETQYF.

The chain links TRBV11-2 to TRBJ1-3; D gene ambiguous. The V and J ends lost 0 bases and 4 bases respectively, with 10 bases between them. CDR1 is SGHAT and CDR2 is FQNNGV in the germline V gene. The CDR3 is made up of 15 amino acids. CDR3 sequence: CASSLDRWRGNTIYF. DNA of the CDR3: TGTGCCAGCAGCTTAGACAGGTGGAGAGGAAACACCATATATTTT.

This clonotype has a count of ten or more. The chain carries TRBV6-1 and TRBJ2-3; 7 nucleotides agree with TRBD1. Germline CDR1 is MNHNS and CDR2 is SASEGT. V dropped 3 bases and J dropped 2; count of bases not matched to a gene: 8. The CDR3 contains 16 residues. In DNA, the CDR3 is TGTGCCAGCAGTGACCCAGGGGGTCCCACCACAGATACGCAGTATTTT. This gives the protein CASSDPGGPTTDTQYF.

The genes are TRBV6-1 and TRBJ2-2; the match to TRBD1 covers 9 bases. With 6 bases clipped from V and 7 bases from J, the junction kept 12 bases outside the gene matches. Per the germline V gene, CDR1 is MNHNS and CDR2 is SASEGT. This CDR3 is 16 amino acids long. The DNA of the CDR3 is TGTGCCAGCAGGACCCCGGACAGGGGTGCTTACGGGGAGCTGTTTTTT. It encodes CASRTPDRGAYGELFF.

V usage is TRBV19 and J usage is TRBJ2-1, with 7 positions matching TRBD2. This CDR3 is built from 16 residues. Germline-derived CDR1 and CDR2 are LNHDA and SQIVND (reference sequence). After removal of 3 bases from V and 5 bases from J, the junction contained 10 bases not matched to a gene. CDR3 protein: CASSIFGGRTHNEQFF. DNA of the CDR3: TGTGCCAGTAGTATTTTCGGCGGGAGAACACACAATGAGCAGTTCTTC.

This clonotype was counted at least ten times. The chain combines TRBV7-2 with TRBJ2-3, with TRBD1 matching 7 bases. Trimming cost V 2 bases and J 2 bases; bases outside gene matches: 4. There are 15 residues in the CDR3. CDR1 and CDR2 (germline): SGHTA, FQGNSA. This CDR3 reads CASSLMGQYTDTQYF. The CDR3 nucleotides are TGTGCCAGCAGCTTAATGGGACAGTACACAGATACGCAGTATTTT. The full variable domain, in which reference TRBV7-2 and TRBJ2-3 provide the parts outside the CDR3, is GAGVSQSPSNKVTEKGKDVELRCDPISGHTALYWYRQSLGQGLEFLIYFQGNSAPDKSGLPSDRFSAERTGGSVSTLTIQRTQQEDSAVYLCASSLMGQYTDTQYFGPGTRLTVL.

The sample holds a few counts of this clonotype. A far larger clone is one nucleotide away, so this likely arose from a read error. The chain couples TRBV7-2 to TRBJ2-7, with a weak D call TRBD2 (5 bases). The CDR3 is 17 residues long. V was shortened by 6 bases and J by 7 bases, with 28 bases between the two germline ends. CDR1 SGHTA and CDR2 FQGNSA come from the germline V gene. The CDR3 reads CASSRRIGSDHLDEQYF. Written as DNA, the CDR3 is TGTGCCAGCAGTAGAAGGATAGGGAGTGACCATTTGGATGAGCAGTACTTC.

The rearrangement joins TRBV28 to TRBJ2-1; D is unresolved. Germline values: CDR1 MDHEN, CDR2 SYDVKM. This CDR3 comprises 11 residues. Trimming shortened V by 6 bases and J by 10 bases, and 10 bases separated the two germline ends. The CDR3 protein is CASSPAYEQFF. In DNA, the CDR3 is TGTGCCAGCAGCCCTGCTTACGAGCAGTTCTTC. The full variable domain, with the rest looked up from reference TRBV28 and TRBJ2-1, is DVKVTQSSRYLVKRTGEKVFLECVQDMDHENMFWYRQDPGLGLRLIYFSYDVKMKEKGDIPEGYSVSREKKERFSLILESASTNQTSMYLCASSPAYEQFFGPGTRLTVL.

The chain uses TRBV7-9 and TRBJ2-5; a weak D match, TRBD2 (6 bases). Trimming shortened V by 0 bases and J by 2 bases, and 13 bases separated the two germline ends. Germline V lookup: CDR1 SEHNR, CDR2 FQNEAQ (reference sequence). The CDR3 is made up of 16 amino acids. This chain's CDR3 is CASSLAPGRGQETQYF. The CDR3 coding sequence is TGTGCCAGCAGCTTAGCCCCGGGGCGGGGTCAAGAGACCCAGTACTTC.